Shown below are 20 T cell receptor beta chains from a single sample sequenced in a study of identical twins. TCRdb called the 5' RACE reads again in MiXCR, with one record for every CDR3 protein. The sample has 200,000 to 300,000 distinct CDR3 sequences; about 10% are singletons. The specimen sequenced was memory T cells sorted from blood. These TCRs come from a man aged 45-65 years in good health.

Ten or more counts support this clonotype. The CDR3 reads CASRRGTQETQYF. DNA of the CDR3: TGTGCCAGCAGGCGCGGGACACAAGAGACCCAGTACTTC. The chain has TRBV28 and TRBJ2-5; D is possibly TRBD1 or TRBD2 (6 bases each). With 6 bases removed from V and 2 bases from J, the gap between germline ends came to 10 bases. The CDR3 covers 13 residues. Germline CDR1 and CDR2: MDHEN and SYDVKM. Together with reference TRBV28 and TRBJ2-5, the CDR3 gives the full variable domain: DVKVTQSSRYLVKRTGEKVFLECVQDMDHENMFWYRQDPGLGLRLIYFSYDVKMKEKGDIPEGYSVSREKKERFSLILESASTNQTSMYLCASRRGTQETQYFGPGTRLLVL.

A few counts support this clonotype. The chain couples TRBV6-2 or TRBV6-3 to TRBJ1-1, with TRBD1 as a possible D gene (5 bases). The CDR3 contains 14 residues. V lost 2 bases and J lost 2, with 9 bases in between. Germline V gives CDR1 MNHEY, CDR2 SVGEGT. The CDR3 nucleotides are TGTGCCAGCAGTTACCACACAGGCAACACTGAAGCTTTCTTT. It yields the protein CASSYHTGNTEAFF.

This chain connects TRBV7-2 to TRBJ2-7; a possible D gene is TRBD2 (7 bases). Germline V gene data show CDR1 as SGHTA and CDR2 as FQGNSA. CDR3 size: 14 residues. The V end lost 3 bases, the J end lost 4 bases, and 13 bases lay between the germline ends. The CDR3 protein is CASSLPGGWYEQYF. The CDR3 region has the DNA TGTGCCAGCAGCTTGCCGGGGGGCTGGTACGAGCAGTACTTC.

Only a few counts were recorded for this clonotype. The chain joins TRBV11-3 to TRBJ2-1; D not certain. CDR1 and CDR2 (germline): SGHNT, YENEEA. The length of the CDR3 is 14 residues. V dropped 1 base and J dropped 10 bases, with 14 bases sitting between them. CDR3 nucleotides: TGTGCCAGCAGCTTAGGGTCCCAGGTGCCAGAGCAGTTCTTC. Its translation: CASSLGSQVPEQFF.

J is TRBJ2-1 and V is TRBV15; TRBD1 agrees at 8 bases. V lost 0 bases and J lost 5; bases outside the gene matches: 6. CDR3 length: 16 residues. Germline lookup yields CDR1 LNHNV and CDR2 YYDKDF (reference sequence). The CDR3 coding sequence is TGTGCCACCAGCAGAGAGGACAGGGAAATTGACAATGAGCAGTTCTTC. Its protein product is CATSREDREIDNEQFF.

This clonotype was seen a handful of times. This chain connects TRBV6-1 to TRBJ2-1; D is perhaps TRBD2 (6 bases). V was trimmed by 11 bases and J by 1 base, leaving 15 bases between them. Germline CDR1 MNHNS, CDR2 SASEGT. The CDR3 extends over 14 amino acids. The CDR3 is CAGMGGFSYNEQFF. CDR3 nucleotide sequence: TGTGCCGGCATGGGAGGCTTTTCCTACAATGAGCAGTTCTTC.

The sample holds many counts of this clonotype. V and J are TRBV29-1 and TRBJ2-1; possibly TRBD2 for D (6 bases). CDR1 SQVTM and CDR2 ANQGSEA come from the germline V gene. The CDR3 is 11 amino acids. The V end lost 2 bases, the J end lost 15 bases, and 14 bases lay between the germline ends. The CDR3 loop reads CSVESTSPGFF. The DNA for the CDR3 is TGCAGCGTTGAATCGACTAGTCCAGGGTTCTTC.

In this sample, this clonotype turned up a few times. CDR3 nucleotide sequence: TGCAGTGCGCAGACTAGGAACCTAGCCAAAAACATTCAGTACTTC. Protein product: CSAQTRNLAKNIQYF. The chain joins TRBV20-1 to TRBJ2-4, with D maybe TRBD2 (6 bases). The CDR3 is 15 residues long. Trimming left V 6 bases short and J 0 bases short, with 15 bases between. The germline V gene has CDR1 DFQATT and CDR2 SNEGSKA (reference sequence).

This clonotype was seen more than once but under ten times. The chain employs TRBV5-1 and TRBJ1-1; unclear D gene. Trimming stripped 4 bases from V and 1 base from J, with 11 bases between. Germline V CDR1 and CDR2: SGHRS, YFSETQ. This CDR3 region has 14 residues. In DNA, the CDR3 is TGCGCCAGCAGCGGCAGCGGGCGGAACACTGAAGCTTTCTTT. Translation: CASSGSGRNTEAFF.

This sequence joins TRBV7-2 and TRBJ2-3; the D gene could be TRBD1 or TRBD2 (6 bases each). Germline lookup yields CDR1 SGHTA and CDR2 FQGNSA. V was shortened by 2 bases and J by 3 bases, with 12 bases between the two germline ends. This CDR3 has 15 amino acids. CDR3 protein: CASSLIRGQTDTQYF. CDR3 in DNA: TGTGCCAGCAGCTTAATCCGGGGGCAGACAGATACGCAGTATTTT. Supplemented by reference TRBV7-2 and TRBJ2-3, the full variable domain reads GAGVSQSPSNKVTEKGKDVELRCDPISGHTALYWYRQSLGQGLEFLIYFQGNSAPDKSGLPSDRFSAERTGGSVSTLTIQRTQQEDSAVYLCASSLIRGQTDTQYFGPGTRLTVL.

The gene calls are TRBV30 and TRBJ2-7; either TRBD1 or TRBD2 may fit D (5 bases each). From germline, CDR1 is GTSNPN and CDR2 SVGIG (reference sequence). The CDR3 runs to 13 residues. Trimming shortened V by 5 bases and J by 6 bases, and 17 bases separated the two germline ends. The CDR3 region is CAWGAGAQGEQYF. The DNA for the CDR3 is TGTGCCTGGGGCGCCGGGGCCCAGGGCGAGCAGTACTTC.

The genes are TRBV7-2 and TRBJ2-1; D perhaps matches TRBD2 (5 bases). This CDR3 region has 16 residues. The V end lost 5 bases, the J end lost 8 bases, and 22 bases lay between the germline ends. Looked up from germline, CDR1 is SGHTA and CDR2 is FQGNSA. The CDR3 spells CASSPPRTGLRYEQFF. CDR3 nucleotides: TGTGCCAGCAGCCCCCCCCGGACTGGGCTTAGGTATGAGCAGTTCTTC.

This rearrangement joins TRBV18 to TRBJ2-1; 9 positions agree with TRBD1. The CDR3 consists of 16 residues. The ends lost 6 bases at V and 6 bases at J; junction bases unmatched: 12. Germline CDR1 and CDR2: KGHSH and LQKENI. The DNA of the CDR3 is TGTGCCAGCTCCCAACAGGGGGCCGCCATATCCAATGAGCAGTTCTTC. Translation: CASSQQGAAISNEQFF.

This clonotype came up many times. The chain has TRBV10-3 and TRBJ2-5; D remains unclear. This CDR3 is built from 14 residues. The V and J ends lost 0 bases and 4 bases respectively, with 9 bases between them. Germline values: CDR1 ENHRY, CDR2 SYGVKD. The CDR3 is CAISESVPGETQYF. As DNA, the CDR3 is TGTGCCATCAGTGAGTCGGTCCCAGGAGAGACCCAGTACTTC.

This clonotype was recorded many times. The chain joins TRBV9 to TRBJ1-3, with D hard to call. Trimming stripped 4 bases from V and 0 bases from J, with 2 bases between. Germline CDR1 and CDR2: SGDLS and YYNGEE. There are 12 residues in the CDR3. CDR3 amino acids: CASSRSGNTIYF. Written as DNA, the CDR3 is TGTGCCAGCAGCCGCTCTGGAAACACCATATATTTT.

This clonotype was picked up a small number of times. The chain links TRBV7-6 to TRBJ2-6; D gene uncertain. Germline values: CDR1 SGHVS, CDR2 FNYEAQ. The V end lost 5 bases, the J end lost 0 bases, and 11 bases lay between the germline ends. The CDR3 consists of 16 residues. The CDR3 DNA is TGTGCCAGCAGCCAAGGAGTTTACTCTGGGGCCAACGTCCTGACTTTC. The encoded protein is CASSQGVYSGANVLTF.

This clonotype has just a few counts. The CDR3 spells CASSPVSYGYTF. CDR3 DNA: TGTGCCAGCAGCCCTGTCTCGTATGGCTACACCTTC. This chain links TRBV7-9 with TRBJ1-2; no reliable D call. V lost 5 bases and J 5 bases, leaving 9 bases between the germline ends. CDR1 and CDR2 (germline): SEHNR, FQNEAQ (reference sequence). The CDR3 is 12 amino acids.

The chain joins TRBV6-2 or TRBV6-3 to TRBJ2-3, with TRBD1 as a possible D gene (6 bases). Germline-derived CDR1 and CDR2 are MNHEY and SVGEGT. This CDR3 has 14 residues. The ends were cut back, 6 bases at V and 5 bases at J, with 15 bases in the middle. The CDR3: CASRTSGQRDTQYF. The DNA for the CDR3 is TGTGCCAGCAGGACATCGGGACAAAGAGATACGCAGTATTTT.

CDR3 sequence (DNA): TGTGCCAGCACTAAAACGGGCGGCACAGATACGCAGTATTTT. Amino acids: CASTKTGGTDTQYF. The chain combines TRBV6-2 or TRBV6-3 with TRBJ2-3; D unresolved. V lost 7 bases to trimming and J lost 1 base, with 12 bases between them. Germline V CDR1 and CDR2: MNHEY, SVGEGT. This CDR3 region has 14 residues.

This clonotype appeared a few times. The V call is TRBV7-2, the J call TRBJ2-7; 9 nucleotides line up with TRBD1. V trimming: 5 bases; J trimming: 3 bases; junction bases outside the gene matches: 8. This CDR3 has 15 residues. CDR1 is SGHTA, CDR2 FQGNSA, per germline. CDR3 protein: CASSPDGTGYYEQYF. In DNA, the CDR3 is TGTGCCAGCAGCCCGGATGGGACAGGGTACTACGAGCAGTACTTC.